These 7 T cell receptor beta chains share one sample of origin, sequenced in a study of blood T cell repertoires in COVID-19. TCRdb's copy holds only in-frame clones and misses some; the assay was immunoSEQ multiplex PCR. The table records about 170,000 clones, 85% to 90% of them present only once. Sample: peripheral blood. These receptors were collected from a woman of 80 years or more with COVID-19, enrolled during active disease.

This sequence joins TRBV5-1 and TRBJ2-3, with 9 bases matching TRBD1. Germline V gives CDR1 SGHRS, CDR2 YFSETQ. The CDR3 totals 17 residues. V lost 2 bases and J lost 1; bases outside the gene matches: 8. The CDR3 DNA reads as TGCGCCAGCAGCTTTTCGGCGGGACAGGGACGCACAGATACGCAGTATTTT. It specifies CASSFSAGQGRTDTQYF.

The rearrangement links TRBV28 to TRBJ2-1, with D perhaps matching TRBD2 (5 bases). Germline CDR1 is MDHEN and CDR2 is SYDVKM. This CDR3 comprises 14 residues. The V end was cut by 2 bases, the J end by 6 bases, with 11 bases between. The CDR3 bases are TGTGCCAGCAGTTTAGGAGGAGGATTCAATGAGCAGTTCTTC. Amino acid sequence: CASSLGGGFNEQFF. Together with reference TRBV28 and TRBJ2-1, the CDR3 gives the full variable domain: DVKVTQSSRYLVKRTGEKVFLECVQDMDHENMFWYRQDPGLGLRLIYFSYDVKMKEKGDIPEGYSVSREKKERFSLILESASTNQTSMYLCASSLGGGFNEQFFGPGTRLTVL.

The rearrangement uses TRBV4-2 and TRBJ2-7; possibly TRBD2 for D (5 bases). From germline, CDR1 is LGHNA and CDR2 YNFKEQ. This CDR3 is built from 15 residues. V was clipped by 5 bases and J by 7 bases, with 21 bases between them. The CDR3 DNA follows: TGTGCCAGCAGCGCCACGGACTGGGGAATTGGTGAGCAGTACTTC. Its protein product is CASSATDWGIGEQYF.

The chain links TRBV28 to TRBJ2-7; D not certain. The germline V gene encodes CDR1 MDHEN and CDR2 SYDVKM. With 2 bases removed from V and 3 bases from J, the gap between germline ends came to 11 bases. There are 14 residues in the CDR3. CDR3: CASSLGGSIYEQYF. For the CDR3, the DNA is TGTGCCAGCAGTTTAGGCGGTTCGATCTACGAGCAGTACTTC.

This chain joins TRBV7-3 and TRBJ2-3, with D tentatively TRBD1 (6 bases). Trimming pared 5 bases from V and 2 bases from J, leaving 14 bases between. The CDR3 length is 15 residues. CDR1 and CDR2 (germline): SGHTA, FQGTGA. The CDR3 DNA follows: TGTGCCAGCAGCCCCCAGGGGCTTGCCACAGATACGCAGTATTTT. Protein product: CASSPQGLATDTQYF.

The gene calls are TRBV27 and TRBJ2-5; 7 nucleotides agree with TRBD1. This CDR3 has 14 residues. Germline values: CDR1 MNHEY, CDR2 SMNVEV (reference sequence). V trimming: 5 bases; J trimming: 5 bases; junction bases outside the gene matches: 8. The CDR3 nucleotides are TGTGCCAGCAGTACTACAGGGGAACTTGAGACCCAGTACTTC. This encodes CASSTTGELETQYF.

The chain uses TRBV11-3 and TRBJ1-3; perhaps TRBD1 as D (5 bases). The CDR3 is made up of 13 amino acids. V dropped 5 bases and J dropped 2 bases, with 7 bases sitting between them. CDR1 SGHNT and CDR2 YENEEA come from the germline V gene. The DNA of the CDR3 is TGTGCCAGCAGCCGGACACCTGGAAACACCATATATTTT. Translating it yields CASSRTPGNTIYF.